The 27 T cell receptor beta chains in this list originate from one sample, sequenced in a study of blood T cell repertoires in COVID-19. Here immunoSEQ multiplex PCR was the method, and the copy in TCRdb shows in-frame clones only, minus some. The profile shows some 80,000 clones, 60% to 80% of them singletons. Material: peripheral blood. The receptors here all came from a man aged 60 to 75 with COVID-19, enrolled during active disease.

This clone was counted a single time. The rearrangement joins TRBV30 to TRBJ2-5, with 11 bases lining up with TRBD1. V was pared by 3 bases and J by 4 bases, with 4 bases of the junction left unmatched. This CDR3 comprises 14 residues. From germline, CDR1 is GTSNPN and CDR2 SVGIG (reference sequence). CDR3 DNA: TGTGCCTGGAGCGCCGGGACAGGGGGAGAGACCCAGTACTTC. Protein: CAWSAGTGGETQYF.

The J gene is TRBJ2-7, the V gene TRBV27, with TRBD1 identical over 7 bases. V was pared by 6 bases and J by 4 bases, with 24 bases of the junction left unmatched. This CDR3 is 19 amino acids long. Germline-derived CDR1 and CDR2 are MNHEY and SMNVEV (reference sequence). CDR3 loop: CASRGLTRDRGFLDYEQYF. The CDR3 nucleotides read TGTGCCAGCAGGGGCCTCACCCGGGACAGAGGGTTTTTAGATTACGAGCAGTACTTC.

This clone was recorded only once. The J gene is TRBJ2-7, the V gene TRBV9; 10 positions match TRBD2. Germline CDR1 reads SGDLS; CDR2 reads YYNGEE. CDR3 length: 18 residues. The trim removed 4 bases at V and 0 bases at J, leaving 13 bases unmatched. Written as DNA, the CDR3 is TGTGCCAGCAGCCGCGGGGTCCGTAGCGGGAGGAGCTCCTACGAGCAGTACTTC. This encodes CASSRGVRSGRSSYEQYF. The variable domain in full, with the rest retrieved from reference TRBV9 and TRBJ2-7, is DSGVTQTPKHLITATGQRVTLRCSPRSGDLSVYWYQQSLDQGLQFLIQYYNGEERAKGNILERFSAQQFPDLHSELNLSSLELGDSALYFCASSRGVRSGRSSYEQYFGPGTRLTVT.

J is TRBJ1-2 and V is TRBV19; D unclear. Germline assignment: CDR1 LNHDA and CDR2 SQIVND (reference sequence). Trimming cost V 4 bases and J 3 bases, with 3 bases left between them. This CDR3 region has 11 residues. In DNA, the CDR3 is TGTGCCAGTAGTAGAGACTATGGCTACACCTTC. The encoded protein is CASSRDYGYTF.

V gene TRBV5-1 combines with J gene TRBJ2-7; 12 nucleotides agree with TRBD1. Germline-derived CDR1 and CDR2 are SGHRS and YFSETQ. This CDR3 contains 14 residues. With 2 bases clipped from V and 9 bases from J, the junction kept 6 bases outside the gene matches. The CDR3 loop reads CASSFGTGGLGQYF. The CDR3 nucleotides read TGCGCCAGCAGCTTCGGGACAGGGGGCTTGGGGCAGTACTTC. Full variable domain (missing parts from reference TRBV5-1 and TRBJ2-7): KAGVTQTPRYLIKTRGQQVTLSCSPISGHRSVSWYQQTPGQGLQFLFEYFSETQRNKGNFPGRFSGRQFSNSRSEMNVSTLELGDSALYLCASSFGTGGLGQYFGPGTRLTVT.

The chain employs TRBV2 and TRBJ1-6, with 9 bases fitting TRBD1. CDR1 is SNHLY, CDR2 FYNNEI, per germline. The CDR3 is 15 amino acids. Trimming removed 6 bases from V and 9 bases from J; junction bases left unmatched: 9. The CDR3 region is CASSGQGPLGSPLHF. CDR3 sequence (DNA): TGTGCCAGCAGCGGACAGGGGCCGTTGGGTTCACCCCTCCACTTT.

This sequence joins TRBV7-8 and TRBJ1-6; D gene uncertain. With 1 base removed from V and 6 bases from J, the gap between germline ends came to 7 bases. The CDR3 has 14 residues. Germline CDR1 is SGHVS and CDR2 is FQNEAQ. CDR3 loop: CASSLEQLNSPLHF. CDR3 nucleotides: TGTGCCAGCAGCTTAGAACAGCTTAATTCACCCCTCCACTTT.

This chain links TRBV19 with TRBJ2-2; 8 bases match TRBD2. In germline, CDR1 is LNHDA, CDR2 SQIVND (reference sequence). CDR3 length: 14 amino acids. V gave up 7 bases and J gave up 4 bases; unmatched junction bases: 5. The CDR3 is CASNVGRATGELFF. The CDR3 DNA reads TGTGCCAGTAATGTCGGGAGGGCCACCGGGGAGCTGTTTTTT.

This clone has only a few counts. The chain carries TRBV6-5 and TRBJ2-7, with TRBD2 matching over 9 bases. Trimming cost V 2 bases and J 5 bases; bases outside gene matches: 10. From germline, CDR1 is MNHEY and CDR2 SVGAGI. This CDR3 has 16 amino acids. Here the CDR3 DNA reads TGTGCCAGCAGTTACAAGGGTCTAGCGGGACTGAACGAGCAGTACTTC. Translating gives CASSYKGLAGLNEQYF.

The chain employs TRBV5-1 and TRBJ2-6; D gene ambiguous. CDR3 length: 17 amino acids. Germline V gene data show CDR1 as SGHRS and CDR2 as YFSETQ. V gave up 2 bases and J gave up 0 bases, with 12 bases separating them. CDR3 nucleotide sequence: TGCGCCAGCAGCTTTCAGGCAGACCTCTCTGGGGCCAACGTCCTGACTTTC. Its translation: CASSFQADLSGANVLTF.

This clone has just a few counts. The chain carries TRBV9 and TRBJ2-7; 16 nucleotides match TRBD2. Germline CDR1 is SGDLS and CDR2 is YYNGEE. The CDR3 spans 19 residues. V lost 2 bases to trimming and J lost 2 bases; unmatched junction nucleotides: 10. The CDR3 here is CASSVGMGLAGGPPYEQYF. CDR3 DNA sequence: TGTGCCAGCAGCGTGGGTATGGGACTAGCGGGAGGGCCCCCCTACGAGCAGTACTTC.

The chain links TRBV2 to TRBJ2-2, with a tentative D call TRBD2 (5 bases). There are 14 residues in the CDR3. CDR1 is SNHLY, CDR2 FYNNEI, per germline. Trimming removed 7 bases from V and 5 bases from J, with 14 bases in between. The CDR3 DNA reads TGTGCCAGCACCCAACTTCCGGGGACCGGGGAGCTGTTTTTT. Translated: CASTQLPGTGELFF.

This clone turned up a few times. The genes are TRBV5-4 and TRBJ2-7; D gene ambiguous. V dropped 1 base and J dropped 7 bases, with 12 bases sitting between them. This CDR3 is 13 amino acids long. CDR1 and CDR2 from the germline V gene are SGHNT and YYREEE (reference sequence). As DNA, the CDR3 is TGTGCCAGCAGCTTGCCCGAGGAGCGAGAGCAGTACTTC. Protein sequence: CASSLPEEREQYF.

The V call is TRBV29-1, the J call TRBJ2-7, with D perhaps matching TRBD2 (6 bases). Trimming removed 6 bases from V and 3 bases from J, with 12 bases in between. The germline CDR1 and CDR2 sequences are SQVTM and ANQGSEA. The CDR3 extends over 12 amino acids. CDR3 sequence reads: CSVGVGGYEQYF. The CDR3 nucleotides read TGCAGCGTGGGGGTCGGGGGCTACGAGCAGTACTTC.

This clone was seen a handful of times. The chain employs TRBV5-4 and TRBJ1-1; D gene unclear. Germline lookup yields CDR1 SGHNT and CDR2 YYREEE (reference sequence). The ends were cut back, 0 bases at V and 5 bases at J, with 11 bases in the middle. The CDR3 sequence is 14 residues long. The DNA for the CDR3 is TGTGCCAGCAGCTTGGGAGTAGGAGGGACTGAAGCTTTCTTT. Its translation: CASSLGVGGTEAFF.

By share, this clone ranks as medium-sized (0.01 to 0.1%). The chain uses TRBV2 and TRBJ1-1; the D gene is possibly TRBD1 (5 bases). Germline-derived CDR1 and CDR2 are SNHLY and FYNNEI. This CDR3 region has 15 residues. V was cut by 8 bases and J by 7 bases, with 23 bases left in between. The CDR3 coding sequence is TGTGCCAGCGGTCGCGAGTGGGGGGATCCTTTTGAAGCTTTCTTT. This encodes CASGREWGDPFEAFF.

This clone was counted once. This chain uses TRBV5-6 with TRBJ1-1; D perhaps matches TRBD1 (5 bases). The CDR3 sequence is 15 residues long. CDR1 is SGHDT and CDR2 is YYEEEE in the germline V gene. Trimming left V 0 bases short and J 4 bases short, with 13 bases between. The CDR3 coding sequence is TGTGCCAGCAGCTTGGTGGTGCAGGGAAGCACTGAAGCTTTCTTT. Translated: CASSLVVQGSTEAFF.

The chain combines TRBV19 with TRBJ1-1; D is unresolved. Germline V gives CDR1 LNHDA, CDR2 SQIVND (reference sequence). V gave up 6 bases and J gave up 5 bases, with 7 bases separating them. This CDR3 is 11 amino acids long. CDR3 nucleotide sequence: TGTGCCAGTAGCTCCCTTACTGAAGCTTTCTTT. This gives the protein CASSSLTEAFF.

V and J are TRBV2 and TRBJ2-2; TRBD2 might be the D (6 bases). The CDR3 extends over 15 amino acids. Per germline, CDR1 SNHLY and CDR2 FYNNEI. V was clipped by 7 bases and J by 6 bases, with 18 bases between them. The CDR3 coding sequence is TGTGCCAGCAATCCGCGGGAAGGACGGGCCGGGGAGCTGTTTTTT. Its translation: CASNPREGRAGELFF.

The chain combines TRBV4-2 with TRBJ2-7; 10 bases map to TRBD2. V was clipped by 1 base and J by 0 bases; unmatched bases: 3. This CDR3 contains 16 residues. Looked up from germline, CDR1 is LGHNA and CDR2 is YNFKEQ. Here the CDR3 DNA reads TGTGCCAGCAGCCAAGCTCTAGCGGGGGTCTCCTACGAGCAGTACTTC. It translates to CASSQALAGVSYEQYF.

The rearrangement links TRBV3-1 (or the pseudogene TRBV3-2) to TRBJ1-4, with 7 nucleotides matching TRBD1. Germline assignment: CDR1 LGHDT and CDR2 YNNKEL (reference sequence). With V trimmed by 5 bases and J by 5 bases, 11 bases remained unmatched. The length of the CDR3 is 16 residues. The CDR3 reads CASSARPGQSNEKLFF. The CDR3 DNA sequence: TGTGCCAGCAGCGCCCGTCCGGGACAGTCAAATGAAAAACTGTTTTTT.

The chain employs TRBV30 and TRBJ1-1; D not certain. Per germline, CDR1 GTSNPN and CDR2 SVGIG (reference sequence). This CDR3 is 11 amino acids long. V lost 0 bases and J lost 9, with 8 bases in between. The CDR3 loop is CAWSVGVKAFF. Written as DNA, the CDR3 is TGTGCCTGGAGTGTCGGGGTCAAAGCTTTCTTT.

The chain combines TRBV29-1 with TRBJ1-2; D is undetermined. The germline V gene has CDR1 SQVTM and CDR2 ANQGSEA. CDR3 length equals 11 residues. V was shortened by 4 bases and J by 4 bases, with 7 bases between the two germline ends. Written as DNA, the CDR3 is TGCAGCGTTGGGCTAGGCTATGGCTACACCTTC. This translates into CSVGLGYGYTF.

V is TRBV7-2 and J is TRBJ2-5; D is unclear. Germline lookup yields CDR1 SGHTA and CDR2 FQGNSA. V was pared by 5 bases and J by 2 bases, with 18 bases between. This CDR3 is built from 16 residues. CDR3 coding DNA: TGTGCCAGCAGCCCGCGCCTCGGTGGAGCACAAGAGACCCAGTACTTC. The encoded protein is CASSPRLGGAQETQYF.

The chain links TRBV4-2 to TRBJ1-5, with 9 bases matching TRBD1. CDR3 length: 15 amino acids. V lost 3 bases to trimming and J lost 3 bases; unmatched junction nucleotides: 3. From germline, CDR1 is LGHNA and CDR2 YNFKEQ. The CDR3 spells CASSHGTGNNQPQHF. In DNA, the CDR3 is TGTGCCAGCAGCCACGGGACAGGGAACAATCAGCCCCAGCATTTT.

This chain connects TRBV18 to TRBJ1-2; TRBD1 is a possible D gene (6 bases). Per germline, CDR1 KGHSH and CDR2 LQKENI. The CDR3 is 15 amino acids. With 0 bases removed from V and 2 bases from J, the gap between germline ends came to 10 bases. The CDR3 DNA follows: TGTGCCAGCTCACCACCGAACAGGGTCAACTATGGCTACACCTTC. Its translation: CASSPPNRVNYGYTF.

The CDR3, as DNA: TGTGCCAGCTCACAAGCCGGGACTTCCTTCTACAATGAGCAGTTCTTC. Residues: CASSQAGTSFYNEQFF. The V and J genes are TRBV18 and TRBJ2-1; D might be TRBD2 (6 bases). Trimming removed 4 bases at V and 3 bases at J, with 16 bases between. The CDR3 sequence is 16 residues long. CDR1 and CDR2 (germline): KGHSH, LQKENI.